This T cell receptor beta chain came from a study of blood T cell repertoires in COVID-19. Turning to the study itself: PBMCs, B-cell-depleted T cells, or T cells provided the cDNA or gDNA that made up the material.

Libraries were prepared by immunoSEQ multiplex PCR; TCRdb keeps only in-frame clonotypes and omits some of them. The profile shows more than 35,000 clones, 85% to 90% of them singletons. V shed 4 bases and J 0 bases; nucleotides not matched to a gene: 5. Germline CDR1 is MGHRA and CDR2 is YSYEKL. This CDR3 contains 15 residues. The TCR originated in a human donor in a cohort sampled during active COVID-19. The specimen was peripheral blood. V and J are TRBV4-1 and TRBJ1-1; 7 bases are shared with TRBD1. CDR3 DNA sequence: TGCGCCAGCAGCCTTAAGACAGGGTTGAACACTGAAGCTTTCTTT. This encodes CASSLKTGLNTEAFF.